The 26 T cell receptor beta chains presented below share a single source sample, sequenced in a study of blood T cells in healthy people across ages. Alongside a J-beta primer mix, a sample-barcoded 5' primer served in a second PCR lasting about 6 to 12 cycles. TCRdb processed the 5' RACE reads anew with MiXCR; each CDR3 protein has one entry. This table has roughly 1,500,000 distinct CDR3 sequences, 42% appearing once. The sample consisted of blood. These receptors all come from a woman between 18 and 29 years old in good health.

V gene TRBV10-3 combines with J gene TRBJ2-7; perhaps D is TRBD1 or TRBD2 (6 bases each). This CDR3 contains 16 residues. Germline CDR1 and CDR2: ENHRY and SYGVKD. Deletions cut 7 bases from V and 1 base from J, with 20 bases between. CDR3 sequence (DNA): TGTGCCATCACCCAGGATGGGGGGCCCCAATCCTACGAGCAGTACTTC. Amino acids: CAITQDGGPQSYEQYF.

This clonotype was seen just once. The chain couples TRBV27 to TRBJ2-2; maybe TRBD1 (6 bases). Germline V gene lookup returns CDR1 MNHEY and CDR2 SMNVEV (reference sequence). V was clipped by 5 bases and J by 2 bases, with 12 bases between them. The CDR3 totals 15 residues. Here the CDR3 reads CASSAGTHNTGELFF. CDR3 DNA sequence: TGTGCCAGCAGTGCCGGGACACATAACACCGGGGAGCTGTTTTTT.

This chain uses TRBV20-1 with TRBJ1-1, with TRBD1 identical over 7 bases. CDR3 length equals 13 residues. Trimming cost V 5 bases and J 4 bases; bases outside gene matches: 7. Per the germline V gene, CDR1 is DFQATT and CDR2 is SNEGSKA (reference sequence). Here the CDR3 DNA reads TGCAGTGCTCGACAGGGATCAGGCACTGAAGCTTTCTTT. Its protein is CSARQGSGTEAFF.

The chain has TRBV5-1 and TRBJ2-1, with 7 bases aligning to TRBD1. CDR1 is SGHRS and CDR2 is YFSETQ in the germline V gene. With V trimmed by 4 bases and J by 0 bases, 4 bases remained unmatched. The CDR3 extends over 15 amino acids. The CDR3 here is CASSVRDSSYNEQFF. The CDR3 DNA reads TGCGCCAGCAGCGTCAGGGACAGCTCCTACAATGAGCAGTTCTTC.

In its sample, this clonotype was seen many times. The CDR3 reads CAISELPSYEQYF. As DNA, the CDR3 is TGTGCCATCAGTGAGCTCCCCTCGTACGAGCAGTACTTC. The chain is built from TRBV10-3 and TRBJ2-7; no reliable D call. V was trimmed by 2 bases and J by 4 bases, leaving 9 bases between them. Germline-derived CDR1 and CDR2 are ENHRY and SYGVKD. CDR3 length equals 13 residues.

In its sample, this clonotype was seen a few times. This chain uses TRBV6-1 with TRBJ1-2; D is ambiguous. V lost 3 bases, J lost 6 bases, and 8 bases lay in between. Germline assignment: CDR1 MNHNS and CDR2 SASEGT. The CDR3 has 12 residues. CDR3 protein: CASSDRANGYTF. For the CDR3, the DNA is TGTGCCAGCAGTGACCGGGCTAATGGCTACACCTTC.

With regard to this clonotype: An end of the junction does not agree with germline; a read error may underlie this. The chain combines TRBV12-3 or TRBV12-4 with TRBJ2-3; weak D call: TRBD2 (6 bases). The CDR3 has 16 amino acids. Here the CDR3 DNA reads TGTGTCAGCAGCCCTCCGGAGGGGCCGAAAACAGATACGCAGTATTTT. Its protein is CVSSPPEGPKTDTQYF.

The sample holds a few counts of this clonotype. V and J are TRBV11-1 and TRBJ2-1; 7 bases align to TRBD1. The V segment lost 5 bases and the J segment 4 bases; nucleotides outside the gene matches: 8. The CDR3 covers 15 residues. The germline gives CDR1 SGHAT, CDR2 FQDESV (reference sequence). The CDR3 DNA sequence: TGTGCCAGCAGCCTCGGGACAGTGGGGTACAATGAGCAGTTCTTC. Translation gives CASSLGTVGYNEQFF.

This clonotype was seen only a few times. The rearrangement uses TRBV27 and TRBJ2-1; the match to TRBD1 covers 9 bases. The CDR3 spans 15 residues. From germline, CDR1 is MNHEY and CDR2 SMNVEV (reference sequence). The trim removed 6 bases at V and 4 bases at J, leaving 7 bases unmatched. CDR3 in amino acids: CASSTGTGRYNEQFF. CDR3 DNA: TGTGCCAGCAGCACCGGGACAGGGAGGTACAATGAGCAGTTCTTC.

This sequence joins TRBV27 and TRBJ2-5; 12 bases match TRBD2. Germline V gene sequence: CDR1 MNHEY, CDR2 SMNVEV (reference sequence). The CDR3 runs 20 residues. V lost 0 bases, J lost 2 bases, and 13 bases stayed unmatched. The CDR3 spells CASSLSSLYGTSGRQETQYF. As DNA, the CDR3 is TGTGCCAGCAGTTTATCGAGTCTTTACGGGACTAGCGGGCGGCAAGAGACCCAGTACTTC.

The J gene is TRBJ2-5, the V gene TRBV9, with TRBD2 matching over 11 bases. The V gene end was trimmed by 3 bases and the J gene end by 4 bases; junction bases not matched to a gene: 5. From germline, CDR1 is SGDLS and CDR2 YYNGEE. This CDR3 is 15 amino acids long. CDR3 in DNA: TGTGCCAGCAGCGCAGGACTAGCGGGCCGAGAGACCCAGTACTTC. Amino acids: CASSAGLAGRETQYF.

This clonotype was seen more than once but under ten times. This sequence joins TRBV20-1 and TRBJ2-4; 16 positions match TRBD2. With V trimmed by 5 bases and J by 0 bases, 7 bases remained unmatched. This CDR3 is built from 18 residues. Germline lookup yields CDR1 DFQATT and CDR2 SNEGSKA (reference sequence). CDR3 region: CSAAPGTSGRGAKNIQYF. CDR3 in DNA: TGCAGTGCTGCCCCAGGGACTAGCGGGAGGGGAGCCAAAAACATTCAGTACTTC.

The J gene is TRBJ2-1, the V gene TRBV4-2, with 10 bases matching TRBD2. The last part of the DNA fits TRBJ2-7 better; the J call may be wrong. CDR1 is LGHNA and CDR2 is YNFKEQ in the germline V gene. This CDR3 region has 16 residues. In DNA, the CDR3 is TGTGCCAGCACCCAGCTGGCTAGCGGGGGAGGCAATGAGCAGTACTTC. Translation: CASTQLASGGGNEQYF.

The chain couples TRBV3-1 to TRBJ2-5; 12 nucleotides agree with TRBD2. This CDR3 comprises 16 residues. Germline V CDR1 and CDR2: LGHDT, YNNKEL (reference sequence). Trimming at V came to 1 base and at J to 3 bases, leaving 3 bases not matched to a gene. CDR3 sequence: CASSQGTSGVEETQYF. CDR3 sequence (DNA): TGTGCCAGCAGCCAAGGGACTAGCGGGGTCGAAGAGACCCAGTACTTC.

The rearrangement joins TRBV4-1 to TRBJ2-7; D perhaps matches TRBD2 (7 bases). The V end was cut by 4 bases, the J end by 3 bases, with 22 bases between. Germline V gives CDR1 MGHRA, CDR2 YSYEKL. This CDR3 has 17 amino acids. CDR3 sequence: CASSLQPQQGGSYEQYF. In nucleotides, the CDR3 is TGCGCCAGCAGCCTCCAACCTCAACAGGGAGGGAGCTACGAGCAGTACTTC.

V usage is TRBV5-1 and J usage is TRBJ2-4; D gene uncertain. From germline, CDR1 is SGHRS and CDR2 YFSETQ. V lost 1 base and J lost 0, with 14 bases in between. There are 17 residues in the CDR3. The CDR3 DNA reads TGCGCCAGCAGCTTGATCAGTGCTGGGCTAGCCAAAAACATTCAGTACTTC. This codes for CASSLISAGLAKNIQYF.

The chain links TRBV2 to TRBJ2-4; tentative D call: TRBD2 (5 bases). The end of the DNA fits TRBJ2-7 better, so the J call may be wrong. Germline assignment: CDR1 SNHLY and CDR2 FYNNEI. The CDR3 sequence is 15 residues long. The CDR3 sequence is CASTPQFTSLGEQYF. CDR3 coding DNA: TGTGCCAGCACTCCTCAATTTACTAGTCTTGGCGAGCAGTACTTC.

This clonotype was detected ten times or more. J is TRBJ2-1 and V is TRBV6-5; 11 positions agree with TRBD2. V trimming: 0 bases; J trimming: 5 bases; junction bases outside the gene matches: 0. From germline, CDR1 is MNHEY and CDR2 SVGAGI. This CDR3 contains 15 residues. The chain's CDR3 is CASSYSGLADNEQFF. CDR3 DNA: TGTGCCAGCAGTTACTCGGGACTAGCGGACAATGAGCAGTTCTTC.

This chain uses TRBV20-1 with TRBJ2-5; D is undetermined. This CDR3 spans 11 amino acids. Germline V gives CDR1 DFQATT, CDR2 SNEGSKA (reference sequence). V lost 6 bases and J 0 bases, leaving 5 bases between the germline ends. Written as DNA, the CDR3 is TGCAGTGCAGAGTACCAAGAGACCCAGTACTTC. Protein: CSAEYQETQYF.

The chain links TRBV6-5 to TRBJ1-1; 8 nucleotides agree with TRBD1. The germline CDR1 and CDR2 sequences are MNHEY and SVGAGI. The CDR3 covers 16 residues. V was pared by 0 bases and J by 7 bases, with 10 bases of the junction left unmatched. In DNA form, the CDR3 reads TGTGCCAGCAGTTACTCGAGTATGGGACAGGCTTTTGAAGCTTTCTTT. Amino acid sequence: CASSYSSMGQAFEAFF.

The chain couples TRBV12-3 or TRBV12-4 to TRBJ2-1, with a possible D match to TRBD2 (5 bases). The CDR3 is 11 residues long. V gave up 7 bases and J gave up 13 bases, with 14 bases separating them. DNA of the CDR3: TGTGCCAGCAAATTTGGGGAGACCCAGTTCTTC. It codes for CASKFGETQFF.

In its sample, this clonotype was seen a few times. The V gene is TRBV20-1, the J gene TRBJ2-3; D is ambiguous. V dropped 3 bases and J dropped 6 bases, with 13 bases sitting between them. The CDR3 is 13 residues long. Germline CDR1 DFQATT, CDR2 SNEGSKA (reference sequence). The CDR3 sequence is CSARDRLGDTQYF. The CDR3 region has the DNA TGCAGTGCTAGGGACCGTCTCGGGGATACGCAGTATTTT.

The chain has TRBV18 and TRBJ1-1; D unresolved. The germline gives CDR1 KGHSH, CDR2 LQKENI. V lost 7 bases, J lost 2 bases, and 11 bases lay in between. CDR3 length: 13 residues. The CDR3 sequence is CASYRTANTEAFF. DNA of the CDR3: TGTGCCAGCTACCGGACGGCCAACACTGAAGCTTTCTTT.

The chain carries TRBV29-1 and TRBJ1-2; no clear D gene. V shed 7 bases and J shed 0 bases, with 24 bases lying between them. Germline lookup yields CDR1 SQVTM and CDR2 ANQGSEA. The CDR3 is 17 amino acids. The CDR3 region is CSAQADLWQTPNYGYTF. The CDR3 DNA follows: TGCAGCGCCCAGGCAGATCTGTGGCAAACTCCTAACTATGGCTACACCTTC.

The V and J genes are TRBV12-3 or TRBV12-4 and TRBJ2-7; 8 nucleotides line up with TRBD2. The junction had 10 bases not matched to a gene; V was cut back by 6 bases and J by 6 bases. This CDR3 has 14 residues. DNA of the CDR3: TGTGCCAGCAGCCCGGGAGGGGGGAGTGGCGAGCAGTACTTC. Translated, it gives CASSPGGGSGEQYF.

This chain links TRBV9 with TRBJ2-3; TRBD2 aligns across 11 bases. The germline gives CDR1 SGDLS, CDR2 YYNGEE. The J segment lost 6 bases and the V segment lost 4 bases, leaving 7 bases of the junction unmatched. This CDR3 contains 15 residues. Here the CDR3 DNA reads TGTGCCAGCAGCATGAGACTAGCGGGGACTGATACGCAGTATTTT. Its translation: CASSMRLAGTDTQYF.